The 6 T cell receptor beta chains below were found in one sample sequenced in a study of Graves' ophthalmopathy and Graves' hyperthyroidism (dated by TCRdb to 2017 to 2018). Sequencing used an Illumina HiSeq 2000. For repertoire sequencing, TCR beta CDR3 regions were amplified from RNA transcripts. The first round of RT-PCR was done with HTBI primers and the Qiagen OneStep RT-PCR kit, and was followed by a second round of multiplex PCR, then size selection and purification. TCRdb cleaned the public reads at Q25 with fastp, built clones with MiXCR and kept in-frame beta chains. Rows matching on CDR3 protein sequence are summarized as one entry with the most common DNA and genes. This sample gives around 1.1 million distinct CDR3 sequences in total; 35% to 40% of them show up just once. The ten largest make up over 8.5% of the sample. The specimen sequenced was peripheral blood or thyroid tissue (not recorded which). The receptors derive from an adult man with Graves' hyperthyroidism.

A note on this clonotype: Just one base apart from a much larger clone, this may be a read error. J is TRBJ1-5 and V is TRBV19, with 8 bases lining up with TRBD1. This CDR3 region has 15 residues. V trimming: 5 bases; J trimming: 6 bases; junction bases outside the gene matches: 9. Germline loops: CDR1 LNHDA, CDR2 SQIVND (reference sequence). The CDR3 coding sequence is TGTGCCAGTAGTCAGTTCGACAGGGGATCTCAGCCCCAGCATTTT. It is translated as CASSQFDRGSQPQHF.

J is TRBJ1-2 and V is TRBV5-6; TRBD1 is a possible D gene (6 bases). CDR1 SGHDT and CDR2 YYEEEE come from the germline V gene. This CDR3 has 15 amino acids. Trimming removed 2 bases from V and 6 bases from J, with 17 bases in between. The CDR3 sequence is CASSLGYRADHGYTF. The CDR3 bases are TGTGCCAGCAGCTTAGGGTACAGGGCGGATCATGGCTACACCTTC.

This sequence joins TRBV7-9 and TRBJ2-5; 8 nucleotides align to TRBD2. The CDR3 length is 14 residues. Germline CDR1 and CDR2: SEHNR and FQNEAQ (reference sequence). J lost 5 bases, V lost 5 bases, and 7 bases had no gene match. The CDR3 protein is CASSPLADWETQYF. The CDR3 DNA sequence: TGTGCCAGCAGCCCACTAGCGGACTGGGAGACCCAGTACTTC. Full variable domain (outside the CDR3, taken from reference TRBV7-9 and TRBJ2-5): DTGVSQNPRHKITKRGQNVTFRCDPISEHNRLYWYRQTLGQGPEFLTYFQNEAQLEKSRLLSDRFSAERPKGSFSTLEIQRTEQGDSAMYLCASSPLADWETQYFGPGTRLLVL.

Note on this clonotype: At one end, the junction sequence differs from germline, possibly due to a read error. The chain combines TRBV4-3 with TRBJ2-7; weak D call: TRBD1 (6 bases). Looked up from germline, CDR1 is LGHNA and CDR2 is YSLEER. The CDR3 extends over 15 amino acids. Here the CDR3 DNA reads TGCGCCAGCAGCCGCAAACAGGGTGACACCGGGGAGCTGTACTTC. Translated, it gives CASSRKQGDTGELYF.

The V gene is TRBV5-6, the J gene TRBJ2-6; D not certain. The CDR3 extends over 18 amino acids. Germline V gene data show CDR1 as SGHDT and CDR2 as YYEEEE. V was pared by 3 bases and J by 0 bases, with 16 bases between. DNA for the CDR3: TGTGCCAGCAGCTCGCGTGGGATAGAAACCTCTGGGGCCAACGTCCTGACTTTC. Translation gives CASSSRGIETSGANVLTF. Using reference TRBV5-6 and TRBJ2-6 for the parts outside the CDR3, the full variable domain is DAGVTQSPTHLIKTRGQQVTLRCSPKSGHDTVSWYQQALGQGPQFIFQYYEEEERQRGNFPDRFSGHQFPNYSSELNVNALLLGDSALYLCASSSRGIETSGANVLTFGAGSRLTVL.

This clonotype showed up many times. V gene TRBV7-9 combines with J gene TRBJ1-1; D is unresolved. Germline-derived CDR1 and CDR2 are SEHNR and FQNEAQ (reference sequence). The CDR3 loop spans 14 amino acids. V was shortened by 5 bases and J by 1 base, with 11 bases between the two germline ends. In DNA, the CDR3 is TGTGCCAGCAGCCTCCCGACCTCGAACACTGAAGCTTTCTTT. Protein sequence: CASSLPTSNTEAFF.